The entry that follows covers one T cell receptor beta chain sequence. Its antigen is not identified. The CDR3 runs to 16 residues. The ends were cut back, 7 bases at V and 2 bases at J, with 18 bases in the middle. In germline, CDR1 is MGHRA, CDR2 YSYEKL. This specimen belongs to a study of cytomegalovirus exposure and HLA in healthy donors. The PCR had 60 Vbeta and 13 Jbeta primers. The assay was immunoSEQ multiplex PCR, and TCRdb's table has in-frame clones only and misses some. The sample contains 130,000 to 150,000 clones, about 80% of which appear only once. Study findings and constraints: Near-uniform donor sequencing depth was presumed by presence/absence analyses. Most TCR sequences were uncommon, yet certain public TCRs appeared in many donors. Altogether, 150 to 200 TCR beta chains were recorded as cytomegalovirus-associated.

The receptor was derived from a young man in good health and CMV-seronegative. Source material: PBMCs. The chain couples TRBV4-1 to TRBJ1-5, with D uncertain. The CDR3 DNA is TGCGCCAGCAACACCCGACACGACGGGGGCAATCAGCCCCAGCATTTT. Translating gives CASNTRHDGGNQPQHF.